The present TCR beta chain was sequenced within a study of blood T cell repertoires in COVID-19. About the research overall: Nucleic acid was either cDNA or gDNA, and it came from T cells, B-cell-depleted T cells, or PBMCs.

Per the original data handling: Amplification of reference gene primers provided the estimated nucleated cell counts. The data were produced by immunoSEQ multiplex PCR, yet TCRdb's version contains in-frame clones alone and is incomplete. The V and J calls and the clone size are those of that table, but D and trimming were determined from the DNA. Counted here are 350,000 or so clones, around 87% occurring once; the ten biggest clones make up about 10%. Enrollment of patients from Seattle took place during active infection, with longitudinal follow-up. As for this clone: Other DNA variants within this sample encode the same CDR3.

The sample was peripheral blood. This TCR was sampled from a woman aged 25-40 years with COVID-19, enrolled during active disease.

The CDR3, as DNA: TGTGCCAGCAGCTTAAGGGCAACCACCGGGGAGCTGTTTTTT. It encodes CASSLRATTGELFF. J is TRBJ2-2 and V is TRBV7-3; D is unresolved. Germline lookup yields CDR1 SGHTA and CDR2 FQGTGA. The CDR3 consists of 14 residues. Trimming cost V 1 base and J 4 bases, with 7 bases left between them.